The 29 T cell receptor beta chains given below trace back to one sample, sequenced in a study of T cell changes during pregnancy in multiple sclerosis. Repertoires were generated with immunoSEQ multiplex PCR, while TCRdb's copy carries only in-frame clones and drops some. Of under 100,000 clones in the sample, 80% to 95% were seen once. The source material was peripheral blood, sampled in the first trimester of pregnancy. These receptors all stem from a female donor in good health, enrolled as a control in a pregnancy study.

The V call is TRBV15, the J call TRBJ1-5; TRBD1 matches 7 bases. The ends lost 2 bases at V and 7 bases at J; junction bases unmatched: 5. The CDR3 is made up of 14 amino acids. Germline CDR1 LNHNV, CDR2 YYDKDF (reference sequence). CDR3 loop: CATSRSGTEQPQHF. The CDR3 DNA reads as TGTGCCACCAGCAGATCCGGGACAGAACAGCCCCAGCATTTT.

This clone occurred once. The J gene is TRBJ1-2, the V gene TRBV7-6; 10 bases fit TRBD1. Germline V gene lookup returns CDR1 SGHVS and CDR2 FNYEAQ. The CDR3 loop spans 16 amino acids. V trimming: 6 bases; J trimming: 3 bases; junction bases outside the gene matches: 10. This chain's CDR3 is CASSHRTGTGDYGYTF. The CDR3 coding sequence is TGTGCCAGCAGTCACCGAACCGGGACAGGGGACTATGGCTACACCTTC.

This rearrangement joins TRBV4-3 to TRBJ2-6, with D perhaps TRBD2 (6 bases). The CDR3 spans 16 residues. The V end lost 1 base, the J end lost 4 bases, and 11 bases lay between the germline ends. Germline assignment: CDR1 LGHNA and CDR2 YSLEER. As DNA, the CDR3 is TGCGCCAGCAGCCAAGCGGGGGTCGCCGGGGCCAACGTCCTGACTTTC. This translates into CASSQAGVAGANVLTF.

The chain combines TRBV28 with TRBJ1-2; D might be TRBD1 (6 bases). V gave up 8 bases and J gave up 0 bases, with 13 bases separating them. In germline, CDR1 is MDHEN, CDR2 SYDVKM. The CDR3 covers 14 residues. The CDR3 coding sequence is TGTGCCAGCCGGGGGGCCCCCTCTAACTATGGCTACACCTTC. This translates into CASRGAPSNYGYTF.

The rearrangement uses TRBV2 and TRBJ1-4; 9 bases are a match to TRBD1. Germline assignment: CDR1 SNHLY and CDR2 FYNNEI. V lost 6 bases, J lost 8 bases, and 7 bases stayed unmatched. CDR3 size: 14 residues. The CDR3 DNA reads TGTGCCAGCAGCTACAGGGGGCGGGAGGAAAAACTGTTTTTT. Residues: CASSYRGREEKLFF.

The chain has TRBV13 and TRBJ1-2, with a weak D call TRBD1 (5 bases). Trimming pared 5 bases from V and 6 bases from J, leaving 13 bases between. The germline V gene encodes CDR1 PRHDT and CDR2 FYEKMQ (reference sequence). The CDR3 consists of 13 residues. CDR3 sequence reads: CASSRGDSDGYTF. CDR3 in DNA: TGTGCCAGCAGCCGGGGGGACTCGGATGGCTACACCTTC.

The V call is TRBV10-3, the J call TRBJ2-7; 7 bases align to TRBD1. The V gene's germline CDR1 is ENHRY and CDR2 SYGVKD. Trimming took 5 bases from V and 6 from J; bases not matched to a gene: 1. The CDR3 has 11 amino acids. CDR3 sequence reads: CAISTGAEQYF. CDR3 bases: TGTGCCATCAGTACAGGGGCCGAGCAGTACTTC.

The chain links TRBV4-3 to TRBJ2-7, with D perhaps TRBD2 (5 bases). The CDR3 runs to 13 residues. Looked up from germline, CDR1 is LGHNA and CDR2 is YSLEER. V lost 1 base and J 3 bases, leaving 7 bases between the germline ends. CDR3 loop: CASSQGAGYEQYF. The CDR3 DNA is TGCGCCAGCAGCCAAGGCGCGGGCTACGAGCAGTACTTC.

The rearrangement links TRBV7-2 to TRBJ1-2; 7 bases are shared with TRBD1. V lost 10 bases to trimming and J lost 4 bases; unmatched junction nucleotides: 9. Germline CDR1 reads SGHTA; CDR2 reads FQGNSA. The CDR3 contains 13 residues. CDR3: CAIPEGARYGYTF. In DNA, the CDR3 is TGTGCCATCCCTGAGGGGGCTCGCTATGGCTACACCTTC.

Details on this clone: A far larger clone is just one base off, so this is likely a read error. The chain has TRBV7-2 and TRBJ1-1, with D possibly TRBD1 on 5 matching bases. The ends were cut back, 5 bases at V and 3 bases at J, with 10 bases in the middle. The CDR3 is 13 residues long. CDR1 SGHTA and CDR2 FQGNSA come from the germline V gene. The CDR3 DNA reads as TGTGCCAGCAGCCCCCCGGGGGACACTGAAGCTTTCTTT. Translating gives CASSPPGDTEAFF.

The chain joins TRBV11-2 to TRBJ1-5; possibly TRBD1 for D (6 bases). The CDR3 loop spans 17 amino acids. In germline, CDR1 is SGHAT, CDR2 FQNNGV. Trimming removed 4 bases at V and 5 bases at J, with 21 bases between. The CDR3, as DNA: TGTGCCAGCAGCTCTTACCGCCGGGACAAATCGTATCAGCCCCAGCATTTT. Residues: CASSSYRRDKSYQPQHF.

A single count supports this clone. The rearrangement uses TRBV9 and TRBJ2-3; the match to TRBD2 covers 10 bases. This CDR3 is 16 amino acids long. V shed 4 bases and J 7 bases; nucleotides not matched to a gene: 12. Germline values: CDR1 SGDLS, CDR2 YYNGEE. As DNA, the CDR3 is TGTGCCAGCAGCTTTAGAGGGAGCGGGGGGGGTAATACGCAGTATTTT. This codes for CASSFRGSGGGNTQYF.

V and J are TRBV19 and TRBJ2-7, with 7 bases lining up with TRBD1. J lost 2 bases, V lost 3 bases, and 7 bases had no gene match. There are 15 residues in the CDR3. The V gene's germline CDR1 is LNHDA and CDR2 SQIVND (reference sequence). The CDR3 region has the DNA TGTGCCAGTAGTATCCTCCGGGACAGAACCTACGAGCAGTACTTC. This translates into CASSILRDRTYEQYF.

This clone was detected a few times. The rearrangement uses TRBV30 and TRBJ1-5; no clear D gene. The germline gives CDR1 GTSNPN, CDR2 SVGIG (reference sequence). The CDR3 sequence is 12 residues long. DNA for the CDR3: TGTGCTCTGGGCGGACTCAATCAGCCCCAGCATTTT. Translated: CALGGLNQPQHF.

CDR3 loop: CASTIPWGTNYGYTF. In nucleotides, the CDR3 is TGTGCCAGTACCATCCCTTGGGGCACGAACTATGGCTACACCTTC. The gene calls are TRBV11-2 and TRBJ1-2; tentative D call: TRBD1 (5 bases). The CDR3 covers 15 residues. Trimming left V 9 bases short and J 2 bases short, with 19 bases between. CDR1 is SGHAT and CDR2 is FQNNGV in the germline V gene.

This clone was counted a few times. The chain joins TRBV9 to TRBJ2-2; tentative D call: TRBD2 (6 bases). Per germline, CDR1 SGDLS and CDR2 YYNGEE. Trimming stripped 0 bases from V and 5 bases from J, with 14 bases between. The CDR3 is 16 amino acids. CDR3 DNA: TGTGCCAGCAGCGTAGGAGCAGGGAGGAAGACCGGGGAGCTGTTTTTT. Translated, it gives CASSVGAGRKTGELFF.

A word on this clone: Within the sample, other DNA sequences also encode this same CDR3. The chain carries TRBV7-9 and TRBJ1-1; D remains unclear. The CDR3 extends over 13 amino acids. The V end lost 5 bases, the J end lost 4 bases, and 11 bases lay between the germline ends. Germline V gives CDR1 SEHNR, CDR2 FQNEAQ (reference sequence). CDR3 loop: CASSPTGSTEAFF. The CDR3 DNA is TGTGCCAGCAGCCCAACGGGGAGCACTGAAGCTTTCTTT.

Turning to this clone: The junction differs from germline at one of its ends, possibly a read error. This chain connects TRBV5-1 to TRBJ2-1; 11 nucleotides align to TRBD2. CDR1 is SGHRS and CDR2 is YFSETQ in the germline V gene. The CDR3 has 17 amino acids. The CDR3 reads CASTLGLAGGYYNEQFF. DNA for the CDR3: TGCGCCAGCACCTTGGGGTTAGCGGGGGGGTATTACAATGAGCAGTTCTTC.

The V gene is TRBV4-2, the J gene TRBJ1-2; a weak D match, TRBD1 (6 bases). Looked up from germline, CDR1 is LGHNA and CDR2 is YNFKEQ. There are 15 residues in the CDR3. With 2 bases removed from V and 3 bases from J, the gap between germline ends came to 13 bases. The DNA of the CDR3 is TGTGCCAGCAGCCAAAAGATTCAGGGGTACTATGGCTACACCTTC. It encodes CASSQKIQGYYGYTF.

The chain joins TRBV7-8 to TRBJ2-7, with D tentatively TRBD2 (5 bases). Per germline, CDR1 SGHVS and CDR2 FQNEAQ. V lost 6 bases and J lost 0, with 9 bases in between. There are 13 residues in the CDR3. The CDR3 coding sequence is TGTGCCAGCAGTCTGGGAGCCTCCTACGAGCAGTACTTC. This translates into CASSLGASYEQYF.

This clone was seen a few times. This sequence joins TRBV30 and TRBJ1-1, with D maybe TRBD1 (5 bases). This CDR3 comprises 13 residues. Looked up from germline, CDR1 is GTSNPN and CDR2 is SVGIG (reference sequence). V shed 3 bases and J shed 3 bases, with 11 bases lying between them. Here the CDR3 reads CAWSDQGYTEAFF. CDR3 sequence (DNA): TGTGCCTGGAGCGATCAGGGCTACACTGAAGCTTTCTTT. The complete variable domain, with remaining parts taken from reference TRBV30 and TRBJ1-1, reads SQTIHQWPATLVQPVGSPLSLECTVEGTSNPNLYWYRQAAGRGLQLLFYSVGIGQISSEVPQNLSASRPQDRQFILSSKKLLLSDSGFYLCAWSDQGYTEAFFGQGTRLTVV.

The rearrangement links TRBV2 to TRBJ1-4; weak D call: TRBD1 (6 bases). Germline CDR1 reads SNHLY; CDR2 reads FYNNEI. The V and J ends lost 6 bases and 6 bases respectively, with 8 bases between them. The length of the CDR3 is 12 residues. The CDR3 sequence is CASRGAYEKLFF. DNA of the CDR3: TGTGCCAGCAGGGGGGCGTATGAAAAACTGTTTTTT.

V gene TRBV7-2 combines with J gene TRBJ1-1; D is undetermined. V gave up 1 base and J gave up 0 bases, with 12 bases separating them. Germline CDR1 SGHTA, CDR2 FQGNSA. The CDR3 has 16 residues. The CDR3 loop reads CASSLELINMNTEAFF. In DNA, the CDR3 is TGTGCCAGCAGCTTAGAGTTGATCAACATGAACACTGAAGCTTTCTTT.

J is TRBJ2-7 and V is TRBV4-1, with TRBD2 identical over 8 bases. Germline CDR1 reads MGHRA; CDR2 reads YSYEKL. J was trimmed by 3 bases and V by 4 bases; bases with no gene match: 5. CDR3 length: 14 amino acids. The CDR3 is CASSLSGGGYEQYF. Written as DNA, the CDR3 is TGCGCCAGCAGCCTCTCGGGGGGGGGCTACGAGCAGTACTTC.

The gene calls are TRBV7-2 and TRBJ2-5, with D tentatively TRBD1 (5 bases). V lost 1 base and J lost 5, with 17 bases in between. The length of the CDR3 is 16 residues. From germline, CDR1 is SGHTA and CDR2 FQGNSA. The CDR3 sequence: CASSLGRQWGRETQYF. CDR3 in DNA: TGTGCCAGCAGCTTAGGCAGACAGTGGGGCCGGGAGACCCAGTACTTC.

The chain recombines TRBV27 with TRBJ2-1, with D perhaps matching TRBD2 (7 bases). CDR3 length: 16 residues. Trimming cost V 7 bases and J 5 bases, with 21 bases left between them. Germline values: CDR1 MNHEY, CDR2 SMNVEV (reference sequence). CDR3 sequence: CASTKDGGRTNNEQFF. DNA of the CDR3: TGTGCCAGCACTAAAGACGGGGGGCGTACCAACAATGAGCAGTTCTTC.

Here the CDR3 reads CASRTGEEQPQHF. The CDR3 DNA follows: TGTGCCAGCCGGACAGGGGAAGAACAGCCCCAGCATTTT. The chain employs TRBV6-1 and TRBJ1-5; TRBD1 agrees at 9 bases. The CDR3 length is 13 residues. CDR1 is MNHNS, CDR2 SASEGT, per germline. Trimming cost V 8 bases and J 7 bases; bases outside gene matches: 6.

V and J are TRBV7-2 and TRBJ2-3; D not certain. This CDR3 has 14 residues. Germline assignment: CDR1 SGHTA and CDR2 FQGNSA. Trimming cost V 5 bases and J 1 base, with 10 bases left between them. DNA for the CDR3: TGTGCCAGCAGCCCCTTCGCGGGCACAGATACGCAGTATTTT. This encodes CASSPFAGTDTQYF.

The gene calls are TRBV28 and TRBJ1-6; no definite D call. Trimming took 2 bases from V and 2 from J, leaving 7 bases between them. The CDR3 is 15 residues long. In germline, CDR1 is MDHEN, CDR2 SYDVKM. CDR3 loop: CASSLVSPYNSPLHF. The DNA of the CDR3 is TGTGCCAGCAGTTTAGTGAGTCCCTATAATTCACCCCTCCACTTT.